This T cell receptor beta chain was captured by sequencing in a study of T cells in Graves' hyperthyroidism and ophthalmopathy. This clonotype was seen many times. Diagnoses rested on clinical symptoms, serum thyroxine and TRAb, thyroid ultrasound and orbital computed tomography. Fresh peripheral blood, about 9.9 ml, yielded the PBMCs. What was amplified from RNA transcripts were TCR beta CDR3 regions. During a first-round RT-PCR of the TCR CDR3, the HTBI primer set was used. TCRdb reanalysed the multiplex PCR reads using MiXCR and keeps one entry per CDR3 protein. The sample lists about 740,000 distinct CDR3 sequences; 14% were seen once. The sequence came from a woman between 18 and 29 years old with Graves' hyperthyroidism. Sequencing input: blood.

The DNA of the CDR3 is TGTGCCAGCAGCCAAGATCACGGGGCCGGTCCCTACGAGCAGTACTTC. Encoded protein: CASSQDHGAGPYEQYF. The rearrangement links TRBV3-1 to TRBJ2-7; D is perhaps TRBD1 or TRBD2 (5 bases each). CDR1 LGHDT and CDR2 YNNKEL come from the germline V gene (reference sequence). The CDR3 has 16 amino acids. With 0 bases removed from V and 2 bases from J, the gap between germline ends came to 14 bases.